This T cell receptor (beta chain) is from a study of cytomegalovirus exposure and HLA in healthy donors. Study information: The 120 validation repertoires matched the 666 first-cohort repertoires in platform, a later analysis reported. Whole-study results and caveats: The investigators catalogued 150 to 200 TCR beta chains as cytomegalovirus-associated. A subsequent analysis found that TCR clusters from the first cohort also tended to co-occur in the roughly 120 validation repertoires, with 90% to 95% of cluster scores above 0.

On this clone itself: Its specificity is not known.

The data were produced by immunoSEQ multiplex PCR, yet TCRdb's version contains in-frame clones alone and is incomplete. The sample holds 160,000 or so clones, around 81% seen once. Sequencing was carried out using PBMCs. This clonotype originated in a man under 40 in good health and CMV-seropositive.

The CDR3 DNA sequence: TGCAGCGTTGTAGGGCGGGGGGGCTCTGGGGCCAACGTCCTGACTTTC. Encoded protein: CSVVGRGGSGANVLTF. The rearrangement links TRBV29-1 to TRBJ2-6, with 9 bases identical to TRBD2. Germline lookup yields CDR1 SQVTM and CDR2 ANQGSEA. The CDR3 covers 16 residues. After removal of 4 bases from V and 0 bases from J, the junction contained 4 bases not matched to a gene.